The rows below give T cell receptor beta chains drawn from one sample of a study of T cell responses to AZD1222 COVID-19 vaccine. Sequencing was performed with immunoSEQ multiplex PCR; in TCRdb, only in-frame clones are kept and a portion is missing. The table records roughly 120,000 clones, roughly 84% of them present only once. The input for sequencing was peripheral blood, taken on day 0 of AZD1222 vaccination. These receptors were obtained from an adult in good health. Both conserved end residues are trimmed from each CDR3. Each record gives: CDR3 protein, J gene, clone size, V gene. Expanded clones get a size class; other rows say once, few or many, or leave the size out.

ASSLAGQASNTIY TRBJ1-3 many TRBV7-2
ALKRDRGETQY TRBJ2-5 - TRBV6-4
ASSAPGLASYEQY TRBJ2-7 - TRBV28
ASSLQREEQY TRBJ2-7 - TRBV7-6
ASSEQGNTIY TRBJ1-3 - TRBV2
ASSCPLGATYGYT TRBJ1-2 - TRBV12-1
ASSLHPGYGYT TRBJ1-2 - TRBV7-2
ASSKGQGPYNEQF TRBJ2-1 once TRBV3-1/TRBV3-2
AITPTEGVRTDTQY TRBJ2-3 once TRBV10-3
ASSSPLKGRYPGYT TRBJ1-2 - TRBV13
ASSLSPNTEAF TRBJ1-1 - TRBV11-3
ASSFPRPGSNQPQH TRBJ1-5 - TRBV28
ASSVEGHQETQY TRBJ2-5 - TRBV9
ATSSSLGASYEQY TRBJ2-7 once TRBV15
ASSLNTGTQPQH TRBJ1-5 - TRBV5-1
ASIPPGRRPTDTQY TRBJ2-3 - TRBV6-2/TRBV6-3
ASTSYDRRPHSNTEAF TRBJ1-1 - TRBV7-8
ATSLGTGPYEQY TRBJ2-7 - TRBV24-1
ASPKSRGHQNTEAF TRBJ1-1 - TRBV28
ASSSDRSTDTQY TRBJ2-3 - TRBV18
ASSWGQEAGELF TRBJ2-2 - TRBV19
ASSLGLTNEKLF TRBJ1-4 few TRBV7-9
ASSARDTRYSNQPQH TRBJ1-5 - TRBV21-1
ASGGEGARNYGYT TRBJ1-2 once TRBV19
ASSLDRGPGNTIY TRBJ1-3 - TRBV28
ASKASMNTEAF TRBJ1-1 - TRBV6-5
ASSLGTAVGVHTEAF TRBJ1-1 - TRBV11-2
SAGQGTDTQY TRBJ2-3 - TRBV29-1
ASTEQGAEAF TRBJ1-1 - TRBV12-3/TRBV12-4
ASSYSKGQPQH TRBJ1-5 - TRBV6-5
ASSFRSNEQF TRBJ2-1 - TRBV12-3/TRBV12-4
ASSLMSRGLGDTIY TRBJ1-3 - TRBV7-6
ASSLNGPNTGELF TRBJ2-2 - TRBV7-3